This entry describes one T cell receptor (beta chain). Its target is not known. This specimen belongs to a study of OX40 agonist ivuxolimab in advanced cancers. As for the study in general: The study treated patients with ivuxolimab, an agonistic anti-OX40 (CD134) antibody. All patients had ivuxolimab intravenously every 2 weeks at 0.01 to 10 mg/kg. Head and neck, renal cell, melanoma or hepatocellular carcinoma were the cancers that dose-escalation patients had.

Produced via immunoSEQ multiplex PCR; TCRdb's table is partial and in-frame only. Of about 92,000 clones in the sample, 84% were seen once. The trim removed 4 bases at V and 2 bases at J, leaving 5 bases unmatched. This CDR3 has 16 amino acids. The V gene's germline CDR1 is SGHRS and CDR2 YFSETQ. Study-level results: Among the lowest peripheral clonal expansion occurred in 0.1-3.0 mg/kg partial responders.

The rearrangement joins TRBV5-1 to TRBJ2-3; 12 bases are a match to TRBD1. This receptor was taken from an adult with an advanced solid tumor such as melanoma, head and neck, liver or kidney cancer. Sequencing used CD4+ or CD8+ T cells sorted from blood, obtained in a trial of the OX40 agonist ivuxolimab. For the CDR3, the DNA is TGCGCCAGCAGCGGGGGGACAGGGGGCCCCACAGATACGCAGTATTTT. Translated, it gives CASSGGTGGPTDTQYF.